This TCR beta chain derives from a study of shared clonotypes between healthy human individuals. General observations from the study: Clonotype sharing across a few donors was observed for around 5.1% of naive CD4 clonotypes. Relative to memory subsets, naive subsets generally showed larger estimated richness. Rarefaction exposed incomplete sorted-subset sequencing despite large depth.

Regarding this clone: Its antigen is unidentified.

There are 17 residues in the CDR3. CDR1 and CDR2 from the germline V gene are MDHEN and SYDVKM. J lost 1 base, V lost 5 bases, and 11 bases had no gene match. Positively selected for CCR7, the CD45RO-negative cells used as naive CD8 cells excluded terminally differentiated effector memory CD45RA+ cells. Method: immunoSEQ multiplex PCR; TCRdb's copy keeps in-frame clones and lacks some. The sample contains more than 2 million clones, about 95% of which appear only once. The J gene is TRBJ2-3, the V gene TRBV28, with 8 bases fitting TRBD1. Sequenced sample: naive CD8+ T cells sorted from blood. The TCR originated in a man aged 18 to 29 in good health. The CDR3 region has the DNA TGTGCCAGCAGTATACCTACAGGGGGTCGGGGCACAGATACGCAGTATTTT. Its translation is CASSIPTGGRGTDTQYF. Using reference TRBV28 and TRBJ2-3 for the parts outside the CDR3, the full variable domain is DVKVTQSSRYLVKRTGEKVFLECVQDMDHENMFWYRQDPGLGLRLIYFSYDVKMKEKGDIPEGYSVSREKKERFSLILESASTNQTSMYLCASSIPTGGRGTDTQYFGPGTRLTVL.